The clone carrying this T cell receptor (beta chain) was detected many times. What it binds is unknown. This entry comes from a study of T-cell memory formation after mild COVID-19. From germline, CDR1 is SGHAT and CDR2 FQDESV (reference sequence). This CDR3 is 14 amino acids long. Trimming removed 5 bases from V and 2 bases from J, with 12 bases in between. TCRdb processed the 5' RACE reads anew with MiXCR; each CDR3 protein has one entry. The sample carries about 200,000 distinct CDR3 sequences, 9% to 10% recorded once. Study observations and caveats: Day 15 to 85 contractors were CD4/CD8 balanced; later expanders leaned CD4+.

Sequencing was carried out using PBMCs or a T cell subset sorted from them (not recorded which). This receptor was obtained from a man aged 18 to 29 who had mild COVID-19 (a few samples of this study predate the infection). Cell type and time point are not known. The chain links TRBV11-1 to TRBJ2-5, with D tentatively TRBD2 (6 bases). The CDR3 DNA sequence: TGTGCCAGCAGCCCGGTCGGGGGACAAGAGACCCAGTACTTC. It specifies CASSPVGGQETQYF.